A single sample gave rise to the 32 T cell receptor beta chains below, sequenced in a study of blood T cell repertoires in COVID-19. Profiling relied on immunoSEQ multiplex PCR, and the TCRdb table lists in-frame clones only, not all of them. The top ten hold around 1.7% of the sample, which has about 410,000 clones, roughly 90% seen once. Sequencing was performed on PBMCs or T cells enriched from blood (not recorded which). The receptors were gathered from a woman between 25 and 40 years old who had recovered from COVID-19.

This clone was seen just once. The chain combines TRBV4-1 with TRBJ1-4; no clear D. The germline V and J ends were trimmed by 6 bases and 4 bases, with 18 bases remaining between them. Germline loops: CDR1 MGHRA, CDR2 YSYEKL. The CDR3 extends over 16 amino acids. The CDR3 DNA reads TGCGCCAGCAGTCGTACCTTGGACGGGATTAATGAAAAACTGTTTTTT. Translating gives CASSRTLDGINEKLFF.

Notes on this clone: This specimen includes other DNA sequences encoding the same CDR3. The CDR3 DNA follows: TGTGCCAGCTCACCCCGGGAGACCCAGTACTTC. This encodes CASSPRETQYF. The genes are TRBV18 and TRBJ2-5, with unresolved D. This CDR3 has 11 residues. Germline V lookup: CDR1 KGHSH, CDR2 LQKENI. V lost 3 bases and J 5 bases, leaving 4 bases between the germline ends.

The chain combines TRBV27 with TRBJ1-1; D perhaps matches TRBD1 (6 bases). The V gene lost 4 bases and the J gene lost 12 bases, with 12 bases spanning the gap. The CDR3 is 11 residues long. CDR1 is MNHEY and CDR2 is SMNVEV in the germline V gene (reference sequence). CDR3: CASSSGGRTFF. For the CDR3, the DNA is TGTGCCAGCAGTTCTGGGGGCCGGACTTTCTTT.

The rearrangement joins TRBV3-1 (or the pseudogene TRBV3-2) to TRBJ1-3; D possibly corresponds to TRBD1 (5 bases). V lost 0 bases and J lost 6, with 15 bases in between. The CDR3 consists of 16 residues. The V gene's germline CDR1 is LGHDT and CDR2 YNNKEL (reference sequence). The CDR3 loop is CASSQDDWTPINTIYF. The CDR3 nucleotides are TGTGCCAGCAGCCAAGATGACTGGACACCTATAAACACCATATATTTT.

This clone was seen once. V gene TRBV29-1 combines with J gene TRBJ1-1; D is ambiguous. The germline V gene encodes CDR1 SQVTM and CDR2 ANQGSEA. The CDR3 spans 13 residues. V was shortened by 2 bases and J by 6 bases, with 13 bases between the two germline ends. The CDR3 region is CSVESRRVAEAFF. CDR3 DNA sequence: TGCAGCGTTGAATCCCGGAGGGTCGCTGAAGCTTTCTTT.

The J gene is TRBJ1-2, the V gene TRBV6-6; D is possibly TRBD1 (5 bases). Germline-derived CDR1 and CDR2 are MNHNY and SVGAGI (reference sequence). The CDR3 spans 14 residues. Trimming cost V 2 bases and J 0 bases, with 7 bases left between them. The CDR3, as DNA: TGTGCCAGCAGTTACGACAGAGCTAACTATGGCTACACCTTC. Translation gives CASSYDRANYGYTF.

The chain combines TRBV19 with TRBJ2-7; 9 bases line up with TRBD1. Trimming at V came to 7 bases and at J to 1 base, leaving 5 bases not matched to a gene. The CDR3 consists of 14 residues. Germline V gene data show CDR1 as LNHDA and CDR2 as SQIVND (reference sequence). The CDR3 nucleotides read TGTGCCAGTACCCCGGGACAGGGTTCCTACGAGCAGTACTTC. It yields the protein CASTPGQGSYEQYF.

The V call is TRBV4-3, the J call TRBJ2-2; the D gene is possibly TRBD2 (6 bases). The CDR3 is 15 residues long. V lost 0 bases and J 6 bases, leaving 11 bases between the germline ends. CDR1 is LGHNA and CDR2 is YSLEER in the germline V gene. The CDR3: CASSQDRGSAGELFF. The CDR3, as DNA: TGCGCCAGCAGCCAAGATCGGGGGAGTGCCGGGGAGCTGTTTTTT.

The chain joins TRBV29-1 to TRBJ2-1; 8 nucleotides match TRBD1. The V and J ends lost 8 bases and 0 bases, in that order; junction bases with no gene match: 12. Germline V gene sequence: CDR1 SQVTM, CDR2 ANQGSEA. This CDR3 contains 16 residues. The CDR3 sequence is CSTEGGQGFSYNEQFF. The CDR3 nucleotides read TGCAGCACTGAGGGCGGACAGGGATTCTCCTACAATGAGCAGTTCTTC.

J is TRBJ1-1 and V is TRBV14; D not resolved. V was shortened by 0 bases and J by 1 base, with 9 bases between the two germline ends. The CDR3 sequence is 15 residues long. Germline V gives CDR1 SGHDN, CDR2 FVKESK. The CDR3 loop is CASSQDGRRNTEAFF. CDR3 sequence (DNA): TGTGCCAGCAGCCAAGATGGTCGGAGGAACACTGAAGCTTTCTTT. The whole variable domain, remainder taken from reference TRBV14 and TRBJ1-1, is EAGVTQFPSHSVIEKGQTVTLRCDPISGHDNLYWYRRVMGKEIKFLLHFVKESKQDESGMPNNRFLAERTGGTYSTLKVQPAELEDSGVYFCASSQDGRRNTEAFFGQGTRLTVV.

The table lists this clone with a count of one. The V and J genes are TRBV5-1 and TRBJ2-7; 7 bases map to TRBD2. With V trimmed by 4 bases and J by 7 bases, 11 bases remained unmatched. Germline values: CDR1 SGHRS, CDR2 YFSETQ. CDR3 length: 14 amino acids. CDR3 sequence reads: CASSQGRGAREQYF. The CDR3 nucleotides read TGCGCCAGCAGCCAAGGGAGGGGTGCTCGGGAGCAGTACTTC.

The CDR3 DNA follows: TGCGCCAGCAGCTTGTCTGGGGACAGGGAAAAACTGTTTTTT. Translation: CASSLSGDREKLFF. V usage is TRBV5-1 and J usage is TRBJ1-4; 8 nucleotides line up with TRBD1. Germline values: CDR1 SGHRS, CDR2 YFSETQ. Losses at the gene ends were 1 base for V and 8 bases for J; bases not matched to a gene: 4. The CDR3 runs 14 residues.

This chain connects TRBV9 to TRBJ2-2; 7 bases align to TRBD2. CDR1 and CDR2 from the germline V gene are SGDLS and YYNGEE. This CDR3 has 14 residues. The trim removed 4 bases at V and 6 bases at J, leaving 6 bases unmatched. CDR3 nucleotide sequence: TGTGCCAGCAGCCCCCGAGGGAGGGCCGGGGAGCTGTTTTTT. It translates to CASSPRGRAGELFF.

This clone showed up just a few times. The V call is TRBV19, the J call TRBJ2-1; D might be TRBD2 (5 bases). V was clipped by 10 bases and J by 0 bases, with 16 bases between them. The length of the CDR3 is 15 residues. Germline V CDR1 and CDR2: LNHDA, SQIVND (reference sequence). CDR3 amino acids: CATHIALGSYNEQFF. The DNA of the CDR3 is TGTGCCACACATATAGCGCTGGGCTCCTACAATGAGCAGTTCTTC.

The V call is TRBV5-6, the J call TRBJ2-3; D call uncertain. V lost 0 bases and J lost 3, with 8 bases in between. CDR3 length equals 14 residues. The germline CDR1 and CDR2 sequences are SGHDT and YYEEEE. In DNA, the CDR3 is TGTGCCAGCAGCTTGGTTGGAGAAACAGATACGCAGTATTTT. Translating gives CASSLVGETDTQYF.

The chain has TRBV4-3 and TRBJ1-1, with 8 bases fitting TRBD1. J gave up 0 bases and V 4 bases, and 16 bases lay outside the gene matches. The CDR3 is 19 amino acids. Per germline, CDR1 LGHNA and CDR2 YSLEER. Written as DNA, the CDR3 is TGCGCCAGCAGCCTTAAGGTCGCGGGACAGGAAATCATGAACACTGAAGCTTTCTTT. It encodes CASSLKVAGQEIMNTEAFF.

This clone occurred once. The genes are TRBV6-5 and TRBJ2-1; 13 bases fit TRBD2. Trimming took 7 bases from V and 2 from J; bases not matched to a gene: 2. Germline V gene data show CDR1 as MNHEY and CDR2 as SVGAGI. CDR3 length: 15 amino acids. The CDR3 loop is CASKGTSGTYNEQFF. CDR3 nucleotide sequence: TGTGCCAGCAAGGGGACTAGCGGGACCTACAATGAGCAGTTCTTC.

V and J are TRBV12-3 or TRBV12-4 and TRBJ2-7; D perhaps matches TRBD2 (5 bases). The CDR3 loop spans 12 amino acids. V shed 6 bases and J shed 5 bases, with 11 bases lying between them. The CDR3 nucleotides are TGTGCCAGCAGCCGCGGGTGGGACGAGCAGTACTTC. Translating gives CASSRGWDEQYF.

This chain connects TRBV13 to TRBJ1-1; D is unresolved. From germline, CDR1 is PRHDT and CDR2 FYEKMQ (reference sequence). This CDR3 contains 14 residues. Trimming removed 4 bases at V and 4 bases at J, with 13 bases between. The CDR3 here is CASSSQMGGTEAFF. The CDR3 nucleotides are TGTGCCAGCAGCTCCCAGATGGGAGGCACTGAAGCTTTCTTT.

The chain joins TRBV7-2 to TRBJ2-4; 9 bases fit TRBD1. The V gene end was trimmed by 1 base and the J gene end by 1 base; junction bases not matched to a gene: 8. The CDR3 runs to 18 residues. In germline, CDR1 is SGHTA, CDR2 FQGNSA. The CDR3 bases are TGTGCCAGCAGCTTAGTCCGGTGGACAGGGGATGCCAAAAACATTCAGTACTTC. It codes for CASSLVRWTGDAKNIQYF.

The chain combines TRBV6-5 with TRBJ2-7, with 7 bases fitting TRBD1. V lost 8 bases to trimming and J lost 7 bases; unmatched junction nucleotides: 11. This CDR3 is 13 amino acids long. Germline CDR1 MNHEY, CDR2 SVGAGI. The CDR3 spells CASGRDSLMEQYF. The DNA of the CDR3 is TGTGCCAGCGGACGGGACAGTCTTATGGAGCAGTACTTC.

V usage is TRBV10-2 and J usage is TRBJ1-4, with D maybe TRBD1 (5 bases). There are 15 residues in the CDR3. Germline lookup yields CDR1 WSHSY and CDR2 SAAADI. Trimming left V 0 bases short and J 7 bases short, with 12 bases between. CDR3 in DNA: TGCGCCAGCAGTGAGTCTGGTGGGGGGACTGAAAAACTGTTTTTT. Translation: CASSESGGGTEKLFF.

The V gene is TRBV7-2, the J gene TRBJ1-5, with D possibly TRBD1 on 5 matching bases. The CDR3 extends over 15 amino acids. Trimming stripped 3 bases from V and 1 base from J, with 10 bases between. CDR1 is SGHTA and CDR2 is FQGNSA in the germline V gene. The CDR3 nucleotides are TGTGCCAGCAGCTTGGTGCGGGGGAGCAATCAGCCCCAGCATTTT. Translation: CASSLVRGSNQPQHF. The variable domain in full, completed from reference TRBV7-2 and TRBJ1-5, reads GAGVSQSPSNKVTEKGKDVELRCDPISGHTALYWYRQSLGQGLEFLIYFQGNSAPDKSGLPSDRFSAERTGGSVSTLTIQRTQQEDSAVYLCASSLVRGSNQPQHFGDGTRLSIL.

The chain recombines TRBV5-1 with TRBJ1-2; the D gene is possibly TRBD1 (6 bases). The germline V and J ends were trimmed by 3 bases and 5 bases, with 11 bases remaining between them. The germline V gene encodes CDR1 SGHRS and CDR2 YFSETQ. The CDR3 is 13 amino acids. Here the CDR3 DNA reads TGCGCCAGCAGCTCAGGACAGCTGTATGGCTACACCTTC. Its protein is CASSSGQLYGYTF.

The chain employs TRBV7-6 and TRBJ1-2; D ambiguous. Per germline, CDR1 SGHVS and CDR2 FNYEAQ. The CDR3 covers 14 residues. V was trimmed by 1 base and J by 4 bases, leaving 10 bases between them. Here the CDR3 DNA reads TGTGCCAGCAGCTTAGGGTCAGAGGCCTATGGCTACACCTTC. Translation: CASSLGSEAYGYTF.

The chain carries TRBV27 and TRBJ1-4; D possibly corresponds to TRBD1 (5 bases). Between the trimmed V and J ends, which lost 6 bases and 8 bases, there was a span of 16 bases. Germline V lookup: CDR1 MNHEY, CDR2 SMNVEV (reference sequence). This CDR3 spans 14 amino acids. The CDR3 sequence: CASRTGATGEKLFF. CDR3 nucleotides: TGTGCCAGCAGAACTGGGGCTACTGGGGAAAAACTGTTTTTT.

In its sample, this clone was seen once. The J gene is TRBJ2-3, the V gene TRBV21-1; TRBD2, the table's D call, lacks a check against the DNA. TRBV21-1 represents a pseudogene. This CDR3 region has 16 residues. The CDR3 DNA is TGTGCCAGCAGCAAATCAAGGAGTGGAGGCACAGATACGCAGTATTTT. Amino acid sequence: CASSKSRSGGTDTQYF.

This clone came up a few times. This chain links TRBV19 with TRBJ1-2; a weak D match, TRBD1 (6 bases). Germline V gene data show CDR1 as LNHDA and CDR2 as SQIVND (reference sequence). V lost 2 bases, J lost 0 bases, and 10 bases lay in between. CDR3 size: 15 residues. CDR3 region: CASSISGVPNYGYTF. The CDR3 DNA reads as TGTGCCAGTAGTATATCAGGGGTACCTAACTATGGCTACACCTTC.

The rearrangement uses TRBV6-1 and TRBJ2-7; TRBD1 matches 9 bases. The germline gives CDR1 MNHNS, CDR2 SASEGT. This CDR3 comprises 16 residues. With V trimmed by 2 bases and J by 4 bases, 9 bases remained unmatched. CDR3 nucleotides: TGTGCCAGCAGTGAACCTCGGGACAGGGTATCTTACGAGCAGTACTTC. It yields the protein CASSEPRDRVSYEQYF.

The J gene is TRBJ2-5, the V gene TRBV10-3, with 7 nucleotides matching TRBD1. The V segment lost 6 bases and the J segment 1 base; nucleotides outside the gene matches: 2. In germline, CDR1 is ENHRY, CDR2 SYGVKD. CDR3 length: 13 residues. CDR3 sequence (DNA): TGTGCCATCAGGGGGGACAGCCAAGAGACCCAGTACTTC. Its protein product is CAIRGDSQETQYF.

The CDR3 loop reads CASSYTGGGGYTF. CDR3 DNA sequence: TGTGCCAGCAGCTACACAGGGGGCGGCGGCTACACCTTC. The chain has TRBV5-4 and TRBJ1-2; 9 bases are shared with TRBD1. The germline CDR1 and CDR2 sequences are SGHNT and YYREEE (reference sequence). With 3 bases clipped from V and 8 bases from J, the junction kept 5 bases outside the gene matches. CDR3 size: 13 residues.

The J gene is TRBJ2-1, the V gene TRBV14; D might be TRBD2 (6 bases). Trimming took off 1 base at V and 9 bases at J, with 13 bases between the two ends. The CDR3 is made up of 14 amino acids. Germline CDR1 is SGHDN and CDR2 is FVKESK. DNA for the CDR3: TGTGCCAGCAGCCAAGTATTCGGAGGGAGTGAGCAGTTCTTC. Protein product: CASSQVFGGSEQFF.